Each of the 18 T cell receptor beta chains below was sequenced from the same sample in a study of cytomegalovirus exposure and HLA in healthy donors. Both 60 Vbeta primers and 13 Jbeta primers went into the PCR. The data were produced by immunoSEQ multiplex PCR, yet TCRdb's version contains in-frame clones alone and is incomplete. The top ten hold roughly 1.3% of the sample, which has about 190,000 clones, 85% to 90% seen once. Sequenced material: PBMCs. These receptors were obtained from a man under 40 in good health and CMV-seronegative.

The chain has TRBV28 and TRBJ2-5, with 12 bases that match TRBD2. This CDR3 region has 18 residues. V was clipped by 2 bases and J by 5 bases; unmatched bases: 12. Germline V lookup: CDR1 MDHEN, CDR2 SYDVKM. In nucleotides, the CDR3 is TGTGCCAGCAGTTTAAGCGGGGCTAGCGGGGGGGAGAGGGAGACCCAGTACTTC. Protein sequence: CASSLSGASGGERETQYF.

The CDR3 is CASSSGPGQGATGELFF. In DNA form, the CDR3 reads TGCGCCAGCAGCTCGGGTCCGGGACAGGGGGCGACCGGGGAGCTGTTTTTT. This sequence joins TRBV5-1 and TRBJ2-2; the match to TRBD1 covers 12 bases. Losses at the gene ends were 3 bases for V and 5 bases for J; bases not matched to a gene: 8. The V gene's germline CDR1 is SGHRS and CDR2 YFSETQ. This CDR3 contains 17 residues.

This clone was found a few times. Written as DNA, the CDR3 is TGTGCCAGCAGCCCAATCTTGGGGGGGGTCGATGGCTACACCTTC. Translated, it gives CASSPILGGVDGYTF. J is TRBJ1-2 and V is TRBV5-4, with D maybe TRBD1 (5 bases). CDR3 length: 15 residues. Between the trimmed V and J ends, which lost 4 bases and 6 bases, there was a span of 19 bases. Germline CDR1 reads SGHNT; CDR2 reads YYREEE (reference sequence).

J is TRBJ1-2 and V is TRBV29-1, with 7 nucleotides matching TRBD1. With V trimmed by 4 bases and J by 4 bases, 6 bases remained unmatched. The CDR3 totals 13 residues. CDR1 and CDR2 (germline): SQVTM, ANQGSEA. This CDR3 reads CSVVFAGGYGYTF. CDR3 nucleotide sequence: TGCAGCGTTGTTTTCGCAGGGGGCTATGGCTACACCTTC.

This chain connects TRBV11-2 to TRBJ2-5, with a possible D match to TRBD1 (6 bases). Germline V gene lookup returns CDR1 SGHAT and CDR2 FQNNGV. The V and J ends lost 4 bases and 5 bases respectively, with 11 bases between them. The CDR3 is 13 amino acids. In DNA, the CDR3 is TGTGCCAGCAGCTCGGGACATCGGGAGACCCAGTACTTC. This gives the protein CASSSGHRETQYF.

CDR3 sequence reads: CASSLTGDSYNEQFF. In DNA form, the CDR3 reads TGTGCCAGCAGCCTAACAGGAGACTCCTACAATGAGCAGTTCTTC. The gene calls are TRBV6-1 and TRBJ2-1, with D perhaps matching TRBD1 (5 bases). The CDR3 totals 15 residues. CDR1 is MNHNS, CDR2 SASEGT, per germline. V lost 6 bases to trimming and J lost 0 bases, with 12 bases between them.

This clone was seen once. The V gene is TRBV2, the J gene TRBJ2-7, with 11 bases fitting TRBD2. This CDR3 contains 16 residues. V was pared by 7 bases and J by 4 bases, with 12 bases of the junction left unmatched. Germline CDR1 and CDR2: SNHLY and FYNNEI. This CDR3 is CASTRSLTSGAYEQYF. Here the CDR3 DNA reads TGTGCCAGCACACGAAGCTTGACTAGCGGGGCATACGAGCAGTACTTC. The entire variable domain, with the rest obtained from reference TRBV2 and TRBJ2-7, is as follows: EPEVTQTPSHQVTQMGQEVILRCVPISNHLYFYWYRQILGQKVEFLVSFYNNEISEKSEIFDDQFSVERPDGSNFTLKIRSTKLEDSAMYFCASTRSLTSGAYEQYFGPGTRLTVT.

The chain uses TRBV11-2 and TRBJ2-1; 7 nucleotides align to TRBD1. The CDR3 is 16 residues long. Germline CDR1 and CDR2: SGHAT and FQNNGV. The trim removed 5 bases at V and 8 bases at J, leaving 15 bases unmatched. The CDR3 sequence: CASSRQGRMVGYEQFF. CDR3 sequence (DNA): TGTGCCAGCAGCCGACAGGGAAGGATGGTTGGTTATGAGCAGTTCTTC.

This clone was observed a single time. The V and J genes are TRBV28 and TRBJ1-2; D might be TRBD1 (5 bases). The CDR3 spans 12 residues. V was shortened by 3 bases and J by 7 bases, with 9 bases between the two germline ends. The germline CDR1 and CDR2 sequences are MDHEN and SYDVKM. The chain's CDR3 is CASSFTGLGYTF. DNA of the CDR3: TGTGCCAGCAGTTTTACAGGCCTTGGCTACACCTTC.

The V gene is TRBV5-8, the J gene TRBJ1-1; weak D call: TRBD1 (6 bases). This CDR3 region has 14 residues. Trimming cost V 7 bases and J 1 base, with 14 bases left between them. CDR1 SGHTS and CDR2 YDEGEE come from the germline V gene. The CDR3 sequence is CASPTTGRNTEAFF. Here the CDR3 DNA reads TGTGCCAGCCCTACCACAGGGAGGAACACTGAAGCTTTCTTT.

Concerning this clone itself: At one boundary the junction diverges from the germline segment, which might be a read error. This chain links TRBV2 with TRBJ2-4; 8 bases map to TRBD1. Looked up from germline, CDR1 is SNHLY and CDR2 is FYNNEI. The CDR3 sequence is 14 residues long. The CDR3 DNA is TGTGCCAGCAGTGCCGACAGGGGCGAAAACAGTCAGTACTTC. Residues: CASSADRGENSQYF.

The rearrangement joins TRBV28 to TRBJ1-1, with D uncertain. This CDR3 has 11 amino acids. Trimming took 6 bases from V and 7 from J, leaving 9 bases between them. The V gene's germline CDR1 is MDHEN and CDR2 SYDVKM. The CDR3 is CASRNTREAFF. The CDR3 bases are TGTGCCAGCAGAAACACACGTGAAGCTTTCTTT. Full variable domain (outside the CDR3, taken from reference TRBV28 and TRBJ1-1): DVKVTQSSRYLVKRTGEKVFLECVQDMDHENMFWYRQDPGLGLRLIYFSYDVKMKEKGDIPEGYSVSREKKERFSLILESASTNQTSMYLCASRNTREAFFGQGTRLTVV.

This chain joins TRBV4-1 and TRBJ2-7; 9 positions agree with TRBD2. V gave up 4 bases and J gave up 2 bases; unmatched junction bases: 15. CDR3 length: 18 amino acids. The germline V gene encodes CDR1 MGHRA and CDR2 YSYEKL. CDR3 nucleotide sequence: TGCGCCAGCAGCCCTTTCCTAGCGGGGCAGAACACCCCCTACGAGCAGTACTTC. Translated: CASSPFLAGQNTPYEQYF.

The chain recombines TRBV4-2 with TRBJ2-1; D may be TRBD1 (6 bases). V was clipped by 0 bases and J by 7 bases, with 16 bases between them. CDR1 and CDR2 from the germline V gene are LGHNA and YNFKEQ. The CDR3 is made up of 16 amino acids. The CDR3 DNA is TGTGCCAGCAGCCAAGATTTGGGCAGGGGAAATAATGAGCAGTTCTTC. This gives the protein CASSQDLGRGNNEQFF.

The chain employs TRBV5-4 and TRBJ2-5; TRBD2 might be the D (6 bases). Germline assignment: CDR1 SGHNT and CDR2 YYREEE (reference sequence). This CDR3 is built from 16 residues. With 0 bases removed from V and 5 bases from J, the gap between germline ends came to 17 bases. The CDR3 sequence: CASSLGYRIGGETQYF. The CDR3 DNA sequence: TGTGCCAGCAGCTTGGGATATAGGATTGGAGGGGAGACCCAGTACTTC.

The V call is TRBV7-9, the J call TRBJ2-1; TRBD2 is a possible D gene (6 bases). Germline loops: CDR1 SEHNR, CDR2 FQNEAQ (reference sequence). This CDR3 comprises 17 residues. Trimming cost V 4 bases and J 7 bases, with 23 bases left between them. CDR3 in amino acids: CASSSSGRAGPGNEQFF. The DNA of the CDR3 is TGTGCCAGCAGCTCCTCTGGTAGAGCGGGCCCAGGGAATGAGCAGTTCTTC.

This chain joins TRBV6-5 and TRBJ1-2; no definite D call. Germline CDR1 is MNHEY and CDR2 is SVGAGI. V gave up 6 bases and J gave up 4 bases, with 15 bases separating them. The CDR3 consists of 14 residues. CDR3 sequence (DNA): TGTGCCAGCAGCAAAGCCGTCACCCGCTATGGCTACACCTTC. Translating it yields CASSKAVTRYGYTF.

The chain is built from TRBV29-1 and TRBJ2-7; maybe TRBD2 (5 bases). V lost 4 bases, J lost 6 bases, and 13 bases lay in between. The CDR3 consists of 12 residues. Germline values: CDR1 SQVTM, CDR2 ANQGSEA. CDR3 sequence (DNA): TGCAGCGTTGTACTAGAGGCGGGCGAGCAGTACTTC. Its translation: CSVVLEAGEQYF.